Listed here is a single T cell receptor beta chain. The data stem from a study of blood T cell repertoires in COVID-19. Background on the study: Acute-phase and convalescent COVID-19 samples originated in the United States, Italy and Spain. PBMCs, B-cell-depleted T cells, or T cells provided the cDNA or gDNA that made up the material.

V lost 1 base and J 2 bases, leaving 11 bases between the germline ends. The CDR3 consists of 15 residues. Germline loops: CDR1 LGHDT, CDR2 YNNKEL (reference sequence). This table comes from immunoSEQ multiplex PCR, and its TCRdb copy is limited to in-frame clones, with some not included. The table shows some 530,000 clones, with approximately 83% occurring only once. Sequencing input: peripheral blood. The chain has TRBV3-1 (or the pseudogene TRBV3-2) and TRBJ1-2, with D uncertain. This receptor was obtained from a human donor in a cohort sampled during active COVID-19. This CDR3 reads CASSQAPSGNYGYTF. The CDR3 DNA sequence: TGTGCCAGCAGCCAAGCCCCTAGTGGAAACTATGGCTACACCTTC.